One sample yielded the 25 T cell receptor beta chains listed below, sequenced in a study of shared clonotypes between healthy human individuals. Here immunoSEQ multiplex PCR was the method, and the copy in TCRdb shows in-frame clones only, minus some. The sample shows around 690,000 clones, around 90% of them seen only once. Sample: memory CD8+ T cells from PBMCs. Subset indicated: CD45RO+ cells pooled with CCR7-negative TemRA cells. These receptors were collected from a young man in good health. Some clones in this sample may be carry-over from other donors' samples.

The genes are TRBV9 and TRBJ2-7; 10 nucleotides agree with TRBD1. With 4 bases clipped from V and 1 base from J, the junction kept 8 bases outside the gene matches. The CDR3 length is 16 residues. Per germline, CDR1 SGDLS and CDR2 YYNGEE. This CDR3 is CASSLNPGQGSYEQYF. For the CDR3, the DNA is TGTGCCAGCAGCCTAAACCCGGGACAGGGGTCCTACGAGCAGTACTTC.

The J gene is TRBJ2-5, the V gene TRBV15, with 7 bases fitting TRBD2. Germline CDR1 reads LNHNV; CDR2 reads YYDKDF (reference sequence). This CDR3 comprises 16 residues. V lost 3 bases and J lost 5; bases outside the gene matches: 12. The CDR3 nucleotides read TGTGCCACCAGCAGGGAGGCGGGAGCTGGGTCGGAGACCCAGTACTTC. Translating gives CATSREAGAGSETQYF.

The chain employs TRBV19 and TRBJ2-3; 7 bases are shared with TRBD2. Germline V gives CDR1 LNHDA, CDR2 SQIVND (reference sequence). The CDR3 totals 14 residues. V trimming: 8 bases; J trimming: 2 bases; junction bases outside the gene matches: 7. The CDR3, as DNA: TGTGCCAGTGGGGGAGGGACCCTCACAGATACGCAGTATTTT. It specifies CASGGGTLTDTQYF.

V and J are TRBV5-1 and TRBJ2-7; 8 bases fit TRBD1. Trimming at V came to 4 bases and at J to 3 bases, leaving 9 bases not matched to a gene. Germline values: CDR1 SGHRS, CDR2 YFSETQ. The CDR3 spans 15 residues. Here the CDR3 reads CASSPRTGQVYEQYF. In DNA, the CDR3 is TGCGCCAGCAGCCCACGGACAGGGCAGGTCTACGAGCAGTACTTC.

The rearrangement joins TRBV29-1 to TRBJ2-4; D is possibly TRBD1 (5 bases). The CDR3 loop spans 13 amino acids. Trimming pared 3 bases from V and 7 bases from J, leaving 13 bases between. The germline gives CDR1 SQVTM, CDR2 ANQGSEA. This CDR3 reads CSVDSPQGNIQYF. The CDR3 DNA is TGCAGCGTTGATAGCCCTCAGGGTAACATTCAGTACTTC.

The chain carries TRBV30 and TRBJ1-1, with D possibly TRBD1 on 6 matching bases. CDR3 length: 13 amino acids. V lost 2 bases, J lost 7 bases, and 14 bases lay in between. The germline CDR1 and CDR2 sequences are GTSNPN and SVGIG (reference sequence). The CDR3 DNA reads TGTGCCTGGAGTTCCCCCGGACAGCATGAAGCTTTCTTT. Its protein product is CAWSSPGQHEAFF.

The chain recombines TRBV6-5 with TRBJ2-7; D gene uncertain. This CDR3 spans 15 amino acids. The germline CDR1 and CDR2 sequences are MNHEY and SVGAGI. V lost 0 bases and J lost 9, with 18 bases in between. CDR3 in DNA: TGTGCCAGCAGTTACTCCCCCGGACCGGCTACGGGGCAGTACTTC. As protein: CASSYSPGPATGQYF.

The gene calls are TRBV14 and TRBJ1-1, with D maybe TRBD1 (6 bases). V lost 1 base to trimming and J lost 4 bases, with 13 bases between them. The CDR3 consists of 15 residues. CDR1 SGHDN and CDR2 FVKESK come from the germline V gene. CDR3 sequence (DNA): TGTGCCAGCAGCCAAGCTTACAGGGAGGGCACTGAAGCTTTCTTT. Translating gives CASSQAYREGTEAFF.

J is TRBJ2-3 and V is TRBV9; a possible D gene is TRBD2 (5 bases). The CDR3 spans 15 residues. Germline V CDR1 and CDR2: SGDLS, YYNGEE. V was shortened by 2 bases and J by 2 bases, with 12 bases between the two germline ends. Here the CDR3 reads CASSVRGLHTDTQYF. The CDR3, as DNA: TGTGCCAGCAGCGTCCGGGGTCTGCACACAGATACGCAGTATTTT.

The chain joins TRBV28 to TRBJ2-5, with D unresolved. The CDR3 contains 13 residues. With 4 bases removed from V and 2 bases from J, the gap between germline ends came to 8 bases. Germline V CDR1 and CDR2: MDHEN, SYDVKM. The CDR3 here is CASSSAGQETQYF. The CDR3 nucleotides are TGTGCCAGCAGTTCGGCCGGGCAAGAGACCCAGTACTTC.

The V and J genes are TRBV10-3 and TRBJ2-7; 11 bases are shared with TRBD1. The germline V gene encodes CDR1 ENHRY and CDR2 SYGVKD. The CDR3 has 14 residues. Germline trimming cut 6 bases from V and 2 bases from J; bases unmatched to any gene: 3. The CDR3 region has the DNA TGTGCCATCAGGGGACAGGGGGAACCCTACGAGCAGTACTTC. Its protein is CAIRGQGEPYEQYF.

The J gene is TRBJ2-3, the V gene TRBV11-2; 7 bases match TRBD2. The CDR3 is made up of 17 amino acids. In germline, CDR1 is SGHAT, CDR2 FQNNGV. V was pared by 0 bases and J by 0 bases, with 6 bases of the junction left unmatched. The CDR3 loop reads CASSLEPTSSSTDTQYF. The CDR3 nucleotides read TGTGCCAGCAGCTTAGAGCCGACTAGCTCTAGCACAGATACGCAGTATTTT.

The chain uses TRBV5-1 and TRBJ1-5; D may be TRBD1 (5 bases). The V gene lost 0 bases and the J gene lost 5 bases, with 12 bases spanning the gap. The CDR3 consists of 15 residues. The V gene's germline CDR1 is SGHRS and CDR2 YFSETQ. The CDR3 DNA reads TGCGCCAGCAGCTTGGAGGGCAGGGTAGATCAGCCCCAGCATTTT. The encoded protein is CASSLEGRVDQPQHF.

CDR3 protein: CASSLESAREDEQYF. The CDR3 nucleotides read TGCGCCAGCAGCTTGGAAAGCGCCCGAGAGGACGAGCAGTACTTC. The chain has TRBV5-1 and TRBJ2-7; D is uncertain. The germline V and J ends were trimmed by 0 bases and 5 bases, with 15 bases remaining between them. Germline CDR1 reads SGHRS; CDR2 reads YFSETQ. CDR3 length equals 15 residues. Full variable domain (remainder filled in from reference TRBV5-1 and TRBJ2-7): KAGVTQTPRYLIKTRGQQVTLSCSPISGHRSVSWYQQTPGQGLQFLFEYFSETQRNKGNFPGRFSGRQFSNSRSEMNVSTLELGDSALYLCASSLESAREDEQYFGPGTRLTVT.

This clone was seen only once. The chain employs TRBV14 and TRBJ1-1, with a weak D call TRBD1 (5 bases). The V gene's germline CDR1 is SGHDN and CDR2 FVKESK. V was trimmed by 1 base and J by 10 bases, leaving 22 bases between them. The CDR3 has 16 amino acids. The CDR3 loop reads CASSQGYTGPVAGAFF. The CDR3 region has the DNA TGTGCCAGCAGCCAAGGGTATACAGGCCCTGTCGCTGGAGCTTTCTTT.

This chain joins TRBV7-6 and TRBJ1-2; 9 nucleotides line up with TRBD1. Per germline, CDR1 SGHVS and CDR2 FNYEAQ. The trim removed 6 bases at V and 2 bases at J, leaving 13 bases unmatched. CDR3 length equals 17 residues. In DNA, the CDR3 is TGTGCCAGCAGTTTAAACGTCGGGGACAGGGAAAACTATGGCTACACCTTC. Residues: CASSLNVGDRENYGYTF.

This clone was recorded a few times. This sample also contains other DNA sequences that code for the same CDR3. V gene TRBV9 combines with J gene TRBJ1-5; D uncertain. The germline CDR1 and CDR2 sequences are SGDLS and YYNGEE. The CDR3 runs 14 residues. Trimming removed 0 bases from V and 2 bases from J, with 6 bases in between. The CDR3 nucleotides are TGTGCCAGCAGCGTAGACAGCGGCAATCAGCCCCAGCATTTT. Amino acid sequence: CASSVDSGNQPQHF.

The rearrangement links TRBV4-3 to TRBJ2-7; no clear D. V dropped 0 bases and J dropped 7 bases, with 10 bases sitting between them. The germline V gene encodes CDR1 LGHNA and CDR2 YSLEER. The CDR3 loop spans 13 amino acids. CDR3 loop: CASSQDIEEEQYF. CDR3 coding DNA: TGCGCCAGCAGCCAAGATATAGAAGAAGAGCAGTACTTC.

V gene TRBV6-5 combines with J gene TRBJ2-1; D assignment may be TRBD1 or TRBD2 (5 bases each). Trimming took 6 bases from V and 4 from J, leaving 16 bases between them. Germline V lookup: CDR1 MNHEY, CDR2 SVGAGI. This CDR3 is built from 15 residues. The CDR3 DNA follows: TGTGCCAGCAGCCGGGACGCCAACTTTTACAATGAGCAGTTCTTC. Amino acid sequence: CASSRDANFYNEQFF.

The chain links TRBV5-1 to TRBJ2-1; TRBD2 matches at 8 bases. The length of the CDR3 is 20 residues. Germline values: CDR1 SGHRS, CDR2 YFSETQ. With 4 bases clipped from V and 0 bases from J, the junction kept 18 bases outside the gene matches. The chain's CDR3 is CASSPPGVAGTFSSYNEQFF. The CDR3 DNA is TGCGCCAGCAGCCCCCCGGGGGTAGCGGGAACCTTCAGCTCCTACAATGAGCAGTTCTTC.

The gene calls are TRBV19 and TRBJ2-1; D call uncertain. This CDR3 has 16 amino acids. Trimming removed 6 bases at V and 3 bases at J, with 18 bases between. Germline values: CDR1 LNHDA, CDR2 SQIVND (reference sequence). CDR3 DNA sequence: TGTGCCAGTAGGGTAACGGGCGGAGTTCTCTACAATGAGCAGTTCTTC. It yields the protein CASRVTGGVLYNEQFF.

This chain uses TRBV19 with TRBJ2-5; no reliable D call. V was shortened by 5 bases and J by 1 base, with 8 bases between the two germline ends. This CDR3 has 13 amino acids. CDR1 is LNHDA and CDR2 is SQIVND in the germline V gene (reference sequence). The CDR3 is CASSSRIQETQYF. The DNA of the CDR3 is TGTGCCAGTAGTTCTCGGATCCAAGAGACCCAGTACTTC.

The V call is TRBV28, the J call TRBJ2-7, with 9 bases identical to TRBD1. The germline CDR1 and CDR2 sequences are MDHEN and SYDVKM. The trim removed 3 bases at V and 7 bases at J, leaving 10 bases unmatched. The CDR3 has 15 amino acids. CDR3 sequence: CASSFFRDRDGEQYF. CDR3 nucleotides: TGTGCCAGCAGTTTTTTCCGGGACAGGGATGGGGAGCAGTACTTC.

This rearrangement joins TRBV9 to TRBJ1-5; unclear D gene. The V gene lost 2 bases and the J gene lost 0 bases, with 9 bases spanning the gap. The CDR3 runs to 15 residues. Looked up from germline, CDR1 is SGDLS and CDR2 is YYNGEE. The CDR3 spells CASSVSVISNQPQHF. The CDR3 region has the DNA TGTGCCAGCAGCGTCAGCGTTATTAGCAATCAGCCCCAGCATTTT.

J is TRBJ1-1 and V is TRBV5-6, with TRBD1 matching 12 bases. This CDR3 has 17 amino acids. Germline CDR1 and CDR2: SGHDT and YYEEEE. The V and J ends lost 1 base and 5 bases, in that order; junction bases with no gene match: 9. The DNA of the CDR3 is TGTGCCAGCAGCTTGTCGGGACAGGGGGCTTGGAGAACTGAAGCTTTCTTT. Its translation: CASSLSGQGAWRTEAFF.